Sequencing of this T cell receptor beta chain was carried out in a study of blood T cell repertoires in COVID-19. Clones were sequenced by immunoSEQ multiplex PCR, and TCRdb holds only the in-frame ones, with some missing. The table lists more than 250,000 clones, about 85% of them singletons. Germline assignment: CDR1 GTSNPN and CDR2 SVGIG (reference sequence). This CDR3 region has 13 residues. The ends lost 2 bases at V and 3 bases at J; junction bases unmatched: 2. This chain links TRBV30 with TRBJ2-7; 9 bases are shared with TRBD1. Specimen: peripheral blood. The sequence came from a man in his late teens or twenties with active or convalescent COVID-19. Here the CDR3 DNA reads TGTGCCTGGAGTTGGGACAGGGACTACGAGCAGTACTTC. Translating gives CAWSWDRDYEQYF.